These T cell receptor beta chains were read from a single sample in a study of identifying expanded T cells in peripheral blood. Generated by immunoSEQ multiplex PCR, the TCRdb table keeps only in-frame clones and is missing some. The sample shows approximately 120,000 clones, about 80% of them seen only once. The source material was blood. The receptors here all came from a person between 18 and 75 years old in good health. Each CDR3 is given with its conserved first and last residue. D genes are given only for firm matches. Clone size is not always given. Where it is, it says once, few, many or a class for expanded clones.

clone_size	d_call	j_call	v_call	cdr3_aa	cdr3_nt
.	.	TRBJ1-4	TRBV6-6	CASSYPHRQVEKLFF	TGTGCCAGCAGTTACCCACACAGACAGGTTGAAAAACTGTTTTTT
.	TRBD2	TRBJ2-3	TRBV4-3	CASSQDVSGATDTQYF	TGCGCCAGCAGCCAAGATGTTAGCGGGGCGACAGATACGCAGTATTTT
.	.	TRBJ2-1	TRBV7-8	CASSLVDNEQFF	TGTGCCAGCAGCTTAGTGGACAATGAGCAGTTCTTC
.	.	TRBJ2-1	TRBV5-5	CASSSGSYNEQFF	TGTGCCAGCAGCTCAGGATCATACAATGAGCAGTTCTTC
.	TRBD1	TRBJ1-2	TRBV19	CASRSQGEVSAYGYTF	TGTGCCAGCCGTAGCCAGGGGGAAGTTTCCGCCTATGGCTACACCTTC
.	TRBD1	TRBJ1-1	TRBV6-1	CASSLIGGAGETFF	TGTGCCAGCAGTCTTATAGGGGGCGCAGGAGAAACTTTCTTT
.	.	TRBJ1-1	TRBV6-4	CASSALGGNTEAFF	TGTGCCAGCAGTGCCCTCGGAGGGAACACTGAAGCTTTCTTT
.	.	TRBJ1-1	TRBV20-1	CSAREGTEAFF	TGCAGTGCTAGAGAGGGTACTGAAGCTTTCTTT
.	.	TRBJ1-6	TRBV6-5	CASSYRPSLPLHF	TGTGCCAGCAGTTACAGGCCCTCCTTGCCCCTCCACTTT
.	.	TRBJ1-2	TRBV30	CAWRMTADYGYTF	TGTGCCTGGAGGATGACAGCGGACTATGGCTACACCTTC
once	.	TRBJ1-6	TRBV19	CASSREEGPGAHF	TGTGCCAGTAGTAGGGAAGAGGGTCCCGGGGCCCACTTT
.	.	TRBJ2-5	TRBV5-4	CASSLPRQETQYF	TGTGCCAGCAGCTTGCCCCGACAAGAGACCCAGTACTTC
.	TRBD1	TRBJ1-4	TRBV7-9	CASSLGGGNEKLFF	TGTGCCAGCAGCTTAGGAGGGGGCAATGAAAAACTGTTTTTT
once	.	TRBJ1-2	TRBV7-2	CASSSRGGNYGYTF	TGTGCCAGCAGCTCTAGGGGCGGTAACTATGGCTACACCTTC
.	.	TRBJ1-1	TRBV30	CAWISGTEAFF	TGTGCCTGGATTTCGGGGACTGAAGCTTTCTTT
.	.	TRBJ1-1	TRBV7-6	CASSLASPGNTEAFF	TGTGCCAGCAGCTTAGCCTCGCCAGGGAACACTGAAGCTTTCTTT
once	.	TRBJ2-7	TRBV5-6	CASSLGEVEQYF	TGTGCCAGCAGCTTGGGCGAGGTCGAGCAGTACTTC
.	TRBD1	TRBJ2-7	TRBV18	CASSPWDRVFRGYEQYF	TGTGCCAGCTCACCTTGGGACAGGGTTTTTCGGGGTTACGAGCAGTACTTC
.	.	TRBJ1-1	TRBV7-2	CASSLNLGSVGTEAFF	TGTGCCAGCAGCTTAAACTTGGGAAGTGTAGGGACTGAAGCTTTCTTT
.	.	TRBJ2-2	TRBV13	CASSLEVELGTGELFF	TGTGCCAGCAGCTTAGAGGTGGAGCTGGGAACCGGGGAGCTGTTTTTT
.	.	TRBJ1-2	TRBV5-5	CASSLEFAFGYTF	TGTGCCAGCAGCTTGGAGTTTGCTTTCGGCTACACCTTC
.	.	TRBJ1-5	TRBV7-8	CASSPTAGNQPQHF	TGTGCCAGCAGCCCTACTGCAGGCAATCAGCCCCAGCATTTT
.	.	TRBJ2-6	TRBV30	CATDPRSGANVLTF	TGTGCCACCGACCCGCGCTCTGGGGCCAACGTCCTGACTTTC
.	TRBD1	TRBJ1-5	TRBV6-1	CASSVVSWTGVGNQPQHF	TGTGCCAGCAGTGTCGTTTCGTGGACAGGGGTGGGCAATCAGCCCCAGCATTTT
few	.	TRBJ2-7	TRBV10-3	CAISESNSGTLYYEQYF	TGTGCCATCAGTGAGTCGAATTCAGGAACCCTCTACTACGAGCAGTACTTC
.	.	TRBJ2-3	TRBV11-3	CASSSQLWGGTDTQYF	TGTGCCAGCAGCTCACAATTATGGGGGGGCACAGATACGCAGTATTTT
.	.	TRBJ2-6	TRBV4-3	CASSQDRYSGANVLTF	TGCGCCAGCAGCCAAGATCGCTACTCTGGGGCCAACGTCCTGACTTTC
.	.	TRBJ2-1	TRBV6-5	CASSLGRYNEQFF	TGTGCCAGCAGTTTAGGACGCTACAATGAGCAGTTCTTC
.	.	TRBJ2-7	TRBV6-6	CASSLEREISEQYF	TGTGCCAGCAGTTTGGAAAGGGAAATATCCGAGCAGTACTTC
.	.	TRBJ1-5	TRBV29-1	CSVVVEINQPQHF	TGCAGCGTTGTGGTGGAGATAAATCAGCCCCAGCATTTT